This is a list of T cell receptor beta chains from one sample in a study of blood T cell repertoires in COVID-19. The protocol was immunoSEQ multiplex PCR, while the TCRdb copy is restricted to in-frame clones and leaves out a portion. Of about 46,000 clones detected, about 88% appear once; the ten largest clones hold 3.1%. The sample comprised PBMCs or T cells enriched from blood (not recorded which). The receptor set was obtained from a woman aged 50 to 65 who had recovered from COVID-19. Each CDR3 is given without its conserved first and last residue. Fields, in order: V gene, CDR3 protein.

TRBV3-1/TRBV3-2 | ASTPSGTPYEQY
TRBV6-5 | ASSYVQGYEQY
TRBV11-2 | ASSRTGDGYT
TRBV5-1 | ASRGAGLAGAPTNVEQF
TRBV7-7 | ASSLAGYGGSETQY
TRBV10-3 | AISEFGVSGDEQF
TRBV6-2/TRBV6-3 | ASSYQDRDTEAF
TRBV10-3 | AITAGGSYNEQF
TRBV28 | ASSYGTGSYSNQPQH
TRBV7-9 | ASSLQFGRDRKNIQY
TRBV6-5 | ASSTPNNEKLF
TRBV4-3 | ASSQISLRGSHKQF
TRBV7-3 | ASSSGGRQETQY
TRBV28 | ASTSQVPYIKY
TRBV6-5 | ASSKTGGGGELF
TRBV11-2 | ASSLHAPGQGAGQPQH
TRBV6-1 | ASSADTGTSGDYEQY
TRBV25-1 | ASARQGPTGELF
TRBV27 | ASSRAGLAGGPLNEQF
TRBV29-1 | SVEQGNNEKLF
TRBV19 | ASSIGPGSPGTQY
TRBV11-2 | ASSPDRFGRDEQF
TRBV7-9 | ASSRPGLGSGTGELF
TRBV6-5 | ASSKQLRQETQY
TRBV7-2 | ASSFSGRGINEQY
TRBV29-1 | SVGTDTEAF
TRBV4-1 | ASSQDLGAGAETQY
TRBV15 | ATSREGDEQF
TRBV7-9 | ASSLRGGYYEQY
TRBV3-1/TRBV3-2 | ASSQGGSGNTIY
TRBV6-2/TRBV6-3 | ASSSFGYGYT
TRBV19 | ASSGKPGLAGASTDTQY
TRBV29-1 | SALGGLSYEQY
TRBV3-1/TRBV3-2 | ASSPSRRGSGNTIY
TRBV5-4 | ASSLEQGPYEQY
TRBV2 | ASRGQGNEQY
TRBV7-2 | ASSRDRGTDTQY
TRBV10-1 | ASSPQRGNTGELF
TRBV28 | ASILRGIRGSNQPQH
TRBV30 | AWRGQGRAYGYT
TRBV7-2 | ASSLDRLSTDTQY
TRBV11-2 | ASSLNYVGRKGTEAF
TRBV5-1 | ASRVVEGGAEQF
TRBV4-3 | ASSPQGTRPYNEQF
TRBV2 | ASSDIARERYEQY
TRBV24-1 | ATSDLSPEANTGELF